The rows below give T cell receptor beta chains drawn from one sample of a study of cytomegalovirus exposure and HLA in healthy donors. TCRdb keeps only in-frame clones here, not all; method: immunoSEQ multiplex PCR. Of 90,000 to 130,000 clones in the sample, about 80% were seen once. The sequenced sample consisted of PBMCs. The receptors come from a woman aged 55-69 years in good health and CMV-seropositive. CDR3s include the opening cysteine and the closing phenylalanine or tryptophan. Fields, in order: D gene, J gene, V gene, CDR3 length, clone size, CDR3 DNA, CDR3 protein. The D gene is left open where the match is weak. Clone size is stated in some rows and not others, as once, few, many or a class when expanded.

TRBD2,TRBJ2-7,TRBV7-2,14,NA,TGTGCCAGCAGACCTGGGACTAGTTCCCACGAGCAGTACTTC,CASRPGTSSHEQYF
TRBD1,TRBJ1-3,TRBV2,15,NA,TGTGCCAGCGAAAGACAGGGGGTATTTGGAAACACCATATATTTT,CASERQGVFGNTIYF
TRBD2,TRBJ2-2,TRBV7-3,17,NA,TGTGCCAGCAGCCGAAACGTCCGCGGGAGCTCCGCCGGGGAGCTGTTTTTT,CASSRNVRGSSAGELFF
NA,TRBJ2-2,TRBV9,14,NA,TGTGCCAGCAGCGTGTGGCAATACGCCGGGGAGCTGTTTTTT,CASSVWQYAGELFF
NA,TRBJ2-1,TRBV18,15,NA,TGTGCCAGCTCACCACCTTCGAGCTCCTACAATGAGCAGTTCTTC,CASSPPSSSYNEQFF
NA,TRBJ1-2,TRBV28,16,NA,TGTGCCAGCAGGTCTGGTACAGGGCCATCACGCTATGGCTACACCTTC,CASRSGTGPSRYGYTF
TRBD2,TRBJ2-1,TRBV5-4,15,once,TGTGCCAGCAGCTTGGGACTAGCAATTTGGGGTGAGCAGTTCTTC,CASSLGLAIWGEQFF
NA,TRBJ2-7,TRBV5-6,16,NA,TGTGCCAGCAGCCTCCTCCTGGGGCATCTGTCCTACGAGCAGTACTTC,CASSLLLGHLSYEQYF
TRBD2,TRBJ2-1,TRBV28,14,NA,TGTGCCAGCAGTTTGCGACTAGCGCAAAATGAGCAGTTCTTC,CASSLRLAQNEQFF
NA,TRBJ1-2,TRBV6-5,11,NA,TGTGCGCAAGGGAGCGGCTATGGCTACACCTTC,CAQGSGYGYTF
TRBD2,TRBJ2-3,TRBV15,17,NA,TGTGCCACCAGCCAGTGGGGGGGGACTACCCTGGGAGATACGCAGTATTTT,CATSQWGGTTLGDTQYF
NA,TRBJ2-5,TRBV5-1,13,NA,TGCGCCAGCAGCTACGGGATCCAAGAGACCCAGTACTTC,CASSYGIQETQYF
TRBD1,TRBJ2-5,TRBV5-1,16,few,TGCGCCAGCAGCCACCAGGGGGCAGGTCAACAAGAGACCCAGTACTTC,CASSHQGAGQQETQYF
TRBD1,TRBJ2-1,TRBV5-1,16,NA,TGCGCCAGCAGCTCCTTTGACAGGGGACCCTACAATGAGCAGTTCTTC,CASSSFDRGPYNEQFF
NA,TRBJ1-3,TRBV6-5,15,few,TGTGCCAGCAGCAGGCGCCCCCTCTCTGGAAACACCATATATTTT,CASSRRPLSGNTIYF
TRBD1,TRBJ1-1,TRBV30,14,NA,TGTGCCTGGAGTACAGGGGCGGGAATGACTGAAGCTTTCTTT,CAWSTGAGMTEAFF
TRBD1,TRBJ1-6,TRBV30,14,NA,TGTGCCTGGAGCCGGGACAGCAATAATTCACCCCTCCACTTT,CAWSRDSNNSPLHF
NA,TRBJ2-3,TRBV11-1,15,NA,TGTGCCAGCAGCTTAGCGGGAGACTTGACAGATACGCAGTATTTT,CASSLAGDLTDTQYF
TRBD1,TRBJ1-2,TRBV6-5,14,once,TGTGCCAGCAGTTACGGGGGACAGCCATATGGCTACACCTTC,CASSYGGQPYGYTF
TRBD1,TRBJ1-2,TRBV27,13,NA,TGTGCCAGCAAACTGGGACAGGGCTATGGCTACACCTTC,CASKLGQGYGYTF
TRBD2,TRBJ2-1,TRBV6-4,16,once,TGTGCCAGCAGGCCCGAGGGAGCGGGGATTTTGGGGGAGCAGTTCTTC,CASRPEGAGILGEQFF
NA,TRBJ2-2,TRBV5-1,14,NA,TGCGCCAGCAGCTTCGCAGGGGCTGTCGGGGAGCTGTTTTTT,CASSFAGAVGELFF
TRBD1,TRBJ1-2,TRBV5-1,14,NA,TGCGCCAGCAGCGGACAGGGGGGTAGCTATGGCTACACCTTC,CASSGQGGSYGYTF
NA,TRBJ1-2,TRBV5-1,14,few,TGCGCCAGCAGCTTGGCGGGGGGAGACTATGGCTACACCTTC,CASSLAGGDYGYTF
TRBD1,TRBJ1-1,TRBV28,13,few,TGTGCCAGCAGTCCGGACAGGTACACTGAAGCTTTCTTT,CASSPDRYTEAFF
NA,TRBJ1-5,TRBV2,13,once,TGTGCCAGCAGTTATACAGGCAATCAGCCCCAGCATTTT,CASSYTGNQPQHF
TRBD1,TRBJ2-1,TRBV5-1,14,NA,TGCGCCAGCAGCGGGGGACAGGGGTGGAATGAGCAGTTCTTC,CASSGGQGWNEQFF
TRBD2,TRBJ2-5,TRBV7-2,17,NA,TGTGCCAGCAGCTTAGAGGTGGTGACTAGCGGGTTTCAGACCCAGTACTTC,CASSLEVVTSGFQTQYF
TRBD1,TRBJ2-1,TRBV6-5,14,NA,TGTGCCAGCAGTGGACAGGGCCGCCACAATGAGCAGTTCTTC,CASSGQGRHNEQFF
TRBD1,TRBJ1-4,TRBV5-1,16,NA,TGCGCCAGCAGCCGCTTGACAGGGAGCGCGAATGAAAAACTGTTTTTT,CASSRLTGSANEKLFF
NA,TRBJ1-1,TRBV5-1,14,NA,TGCGCCAGCAGCTTCGGGACACCAAACACTGAAGCTTTCTTT,CASSFGTPNTEAFF
NA,TRBJ2-5,TRBV5-4,15,NA,TGTGCCAGCAGCTTGATTTTAGCTGGACAAGAGACCCAGTACTTC,CASSLILAGQETQYF
NA,TRBJ2-6,TRBV2,14,NA,TGTGCCAGCAGGGGCGGAGGGGGGGCCAACGTCCTGACTTTC,CASRGGGGANVLTF
NA,TRBJ2-7,TRBV4-2,16,NA,TGTGCCAGCAGCCAAGATGGGGGGACAGAGCCCTACGAGCAGTACTTC,CASSQDGGTEPYEQYF
TRBD1,TRBJ1-2,TRBV5-8,15,NA,TGTGCCAGCAGCTTGAGTTACAGGGGCAACTATGGCTACACCTTC,CASSLSYRGNYGYTF
TRBD1,TRBJ2-7,TRBV5-1,14,NA,TGCGCCAGCAGCTCCGGGACAGGGGGCTACGAGCAGTACTTC,CASSSGTGGYEQYF
NA,TRBJ1-3,TRBV2,14,NA,TGTGCCAGCAGCGACAGCTACTCTGGAAACACCATATATTTT,CASSDSYSGNTIYF
NA,TRBJ1-2,TRBV11-2,14,once,TGTGCCAGCAGCTTTTATACACAGGGCCATGGCTACACCTTC,CASSFYTQGHGYTF
TRBD2,TRBJ2-1,TRBV11-2,19,NA,TGTGCCAGCAGCCACCCGGGACTAGCGGGAGCGGGCTCCTACAATGAGCAGTTCTTC,CASSHPGLAGAGSYNEQFF
NA,TRBJ1-2,TRBV6-5,16,NA,TGTGCCAGCAGTTACTCGGGCCAGGGACTTGCATATGGCTACACCTTC,CASSYSGQGLAYGYTF